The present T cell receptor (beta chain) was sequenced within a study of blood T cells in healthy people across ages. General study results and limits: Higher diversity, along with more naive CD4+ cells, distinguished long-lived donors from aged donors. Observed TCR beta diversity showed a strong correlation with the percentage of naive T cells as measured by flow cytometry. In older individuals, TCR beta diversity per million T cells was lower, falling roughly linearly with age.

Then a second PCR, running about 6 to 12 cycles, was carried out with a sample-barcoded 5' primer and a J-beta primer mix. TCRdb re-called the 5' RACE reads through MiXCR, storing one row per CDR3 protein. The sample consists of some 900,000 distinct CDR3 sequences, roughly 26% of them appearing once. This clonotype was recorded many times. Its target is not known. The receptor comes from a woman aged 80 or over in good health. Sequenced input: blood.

The CDR3 spells CASSLPGQGAYEQYF. DNA of the CDR3: TGTGCCAGCAGCTTACCCGGGCAGGGGGCCTACGAGCAGTACTTC. The chain employs TRBV7-6 and TRBJ2-7; 7 nucleotides agree with TRBD1. CDR3 size: 15 residues. Trimming cost V 2 bases and J 2 bases; bases outside gene matches: 6. Germline-derived CDR1 and CDR2 are SGHVS and FNYEAQ.